This T cell receptor (beta chain) stems from a study of glioma-infiltrating T cells. The iRepertoire nested amplicon-rescue multiplex PCR amplified TCR alpha and beta CDR3s from RNA. One entry per CDR3 protein, called by TCRdb with MiXCR from the multiplex PCR reads. The profile shows 150,000 to 200,000 distinct CDR3 sequences, 32% of them singletons. This clonotype was detected ten times or more. CDR1 and CDR2 from the germline V gene are SGHTA and FQGTGA. After removal of 5 bases from V and 11 bases from J, the junction contained 11 bases not matched to a gene. CDR3 length: 14 residues. V usage is TRBV7-3 and J usage is TRBJ1-4, with TRBD1 identical over 7 bases. The specimen sequenced was glioma tissue, nonneoplastic brain tissue, or PBMCs (not recorded which). The sequence came from a human donor with low-grade glioma or glioblastoma, undergoing nonglioma brain surgery, or in good health (not recorded which). The CDR3 nucleotides read TGTGCCAGCAGCCCGGACAGGTTGGAGGGGAAACTGTTTTTT. Amino acids: CASSPDRLEGKLFF.